The rows below give T cell receptor beta chains drawn from one sample of a study of blood T cell repertoires in COVID-19. Assay used: immunoSEQ multiplex PCR; TCRdb lists only in-frame clones, some missing. The sample includes over 150,000 clones, around 87% seen only once; the top ten take around 0.63%. The sample comprised peripheral blood. The receptors come from a man in his 60s with COVID-19, enrolled during active disease. CDR3s include the opening cysteine and the closing phenylalanine or tryptophan. The D gene is left open where the match is weak. The size of a clone is reported for some rows only, either as once, few or many, or as a class for expanded clones.

J gene,CDR3 length,V gene,clone size,D gene,CDR3 protein,CDR3 DNA
TRBJ2-7,15,TRBV6-5,-,TRBD1,CASSYSRQGIHEQYF,TGTGCCAGCAGTTACTCCCGACAGGGGATCCACGAGCAGTACTTC
TRBJ2-2,15,TRBV5-8,once,-,CASSLDQGRVGELFF,TGTGCCAGCAGCTTGGACCAGGGCAGGGTCGGGGAGCTGTTTTTT
TRBJ2-1,17,TRBV9,-,TRBD2,CASSARYSGGDYNEQFF,TGTGCCAGCAGCGCCCGATATAGCGGGGGGGATTACAATGAGCAGTTCTTC
TRBJ2-7,16,TRBV9,-,TRBD2,CASSVDGGRASHEQYF,TGTGCCAGCAGCGTAGATGGCGGGAGGGCCTCCCACGAGCAGTACTTC
TRBJ2-5,15,TRBV28,-,-,CASSPPGSAAETQYF,TGTGCCAGCAGCCCTCCCGGGTCGGCCGCGGAGACCCAGTACTTC
TRBJ2-5,15,TRBV5-4,once,TRBD2,CASSFSGGARETQYF,TGTGCCAGCAGCTTTAGCGGGGGGGCCCGGGAGACCCAGTACTTC
TRBJ2-5,15,TRBV7-5,-,-,CARSLQGSNRETQYF,TGTGCCAGAAGCCTACAGGGGTCCAATCGGGAGACCCAGTACTTC
TRBJ1-1,15,TRBV29-1,-,TRBD1,CSAPGQGTMNTEAFF,TGCAGCGCACCCGGACAGGGGACTATGAACACTGAAGCTTTCTTT
TRBJ2-5,16,TRBV7-2,few,TRBD2,CASSLEWRGGRETQYF,TGTGCCAGCAGCTTAGAGTGGCGGGGGGGCCGTGAGACCCAGTACTTC
TRBJ1-3,13,TRBV24-1,-,-,CAARPSSGNTIYF,TGTGCCGCCCGACCTAGCTCTGGAAACACCATATATTTT
TRBJ2-1,13,TRBV7-2,-,-,CASSLANTGEQFF,TGTGCCAGCAGCTTAGCGAATACCGGTGAGCAGTTCTTC
TRBJ1-4,13,TRBV20-1,-,-,CSASQGLNEKLFF,TGCAGTGCTAGTCAGGGGTTGAATGAAAAACTGTTTTTT
TRBJ1-5,15,TRBV19,once,-,CASSIGGYSNQPQHF,TGTGCCAGTAGTATCGGGGGGTATAGCAATCAGCCCCAGCATTTT
TRBJ1-2,14,TRBV7-9,few,TRBD1,CASRSGTGFYGYTF,TGTGCCAGCAGATCCGGGACAGGGTTCTATGGCTACACCTTC